A single sample gave rise to the 25 T cell receptor beta chains below, sequenced in a study of T cell responses to AZD1222 COVID-19 vaccine. Using immunoSEQ multiplex PCR, the repertoire was profiled, and TCRdb retains in-frame clones only, with some absent. The sample lists over 120,000 clones, about 93% occurring once. The sequenced sample was peripheral blood, obtained on day 0 of AZD1222 vaccination. Receptor source: an adult in good health.

DNA for the CDR3: TGCGCCAGCAGCTTGAGGACAGGGGGGATGAACACTGAAGCTTTCTTT. Its translation: CASSLRTGGMNTEAFF. The J gene is TRBJ1-1, the V gene TRBV5-1, with TRBD1 matching over 10 bases. The ends lost 1 base at V and 0 bases at J; junction bases unmatched: 3. The germline gives CDR1 SGHRS, CDR2 YFSETQ. This CDR3 spans 16 amino acids.

The rearrangement links TRBV3-1 (or the pseudogene TRBV3-2) to TRBJ2-5, with 11 bases matching TRBD2. The CDR3 totals 20 residues. The germline CDR1 and CDR2 sequences are LGHDT and YNNKEL (reference sequence). Trimming took 3 bases from V and 3 from J; bases not matched to a gene: 18. The CDR3 DNA reads as TGTGCCAGCAGCCACTGGGGGTTGCAAGAACTAGCGGGAGTAGAAGAGACCCAGTACTTC. Its translation: CASSHWGLQELAGVEETQYF.

The chain couples TRBV6-5 to TRBJ2-3; TRBD2 agrees at 11 bases. Germline V lookup: CDR1 MNHEY, CDR2 SVGAGI. There are 15 residues in the CDR3. V lost 7 bases and J lost 2; bases outside the gene matches: 5. The CDR3 is CASITSGSNTDTQYF. CDR3 DNA sequence: TGTGCCAGCATTACTAGCGGGAGTAACACAGATACGCAGTATTTT.

The V gene is TRBV12-3 or TRBV12-4, the J gene TRBJ2-7, with D possibly being TRBD1 (6 bases). The germline V and J ends were trimmed by 5 bases and 4 bases, with 9 bases remaining between them. The CDR3 covers 12 residues. CDR3 DNA sequence: TGTGCCAGCAGTGTGACAGGTTACGAGCAGTACTTC. It encodes CASSVTGYEQYF.

The chain links TRBV4-1 to TRBJ2-2; D not certain. Germline V gene sequence: CDR1 MGHRA, CDR2 YSYEKL. Trimming shortened V by 1 base and J by 6 bases, and 9 bases separated the two germline ends. This CDR3 spans 14 amino acids. The CDR3 reads CASSQGSPAGELFF. The DNA for the CDR3 is TGCGCCAGCAGCCAAGGGTCTCCAGCCGGGGAGCTGTTTTTT.

V usage is TRBV15 and J usage is TRBJ1-3; D is undetermined. This CDR3 spans 15 amino acids. Trimming pared 7 bases from V and 0 bases from J, leaving 13 bases between. Per the germline V gene, CDR1 is LNHNV and CDR2 is YYDKDF (reference sequence). CDR3 nucleotide sequence: TGTGCCACCAAATTCAGTGAGAGCTCTGGAAACACCATATATTTT. Translating it yields CATKFSESSGNTIYF.

CDR3 nucleotides: TGTGCCAGCAGTTACGGAGGGATTCAGTACGAGCAGTACTTC. It specifies CASSYGGIQYEQYF. The chain couples TRBV6-2 or TRBV6-3 to TRBJ2-7, with a tentative D call TRBD2 (6 bases). The CDR3 has 14 residues. Deletions cut 2 bases from V and 4 bases from J, with 12 bases between. Germline V CDR1 and CDR2: MNHEY, SVGEGT.

The J gene is TRBJ2-3, the V gene TRBV10-1, with D possibly being TRBD2 (6 bases). Trimming cost V 7 bases and J 0 bases, with 11 bases left between them. This CDR3 has 14 residues. CDR1 is WNHNN and CDR2 is SYGVQD in the germline V gene (reference sequence). The CDR3 bases are TGCGCCAGCAATCCCGGGAGAAGCACAGATACGCAGTATTTT. Residues: CASNPGRSTDTQYF.

The chain couples TRBV7-6 to TRBJ1-6; 9 nucleotides match TRBD1. The CDR3 is 16 amino acids. CDR1 is SGHVS and CDR2 is FNYEAQ in the germline V gene. V dropped 5 bases and J dropped 7; count of bases not matched to a gene: 9. The CDR3 bases are TGTGCCAGCAGCGGTCGGACCGGGACAGGGAATTCACCCCTCCACTTT. It yields the protein CASSGRTGTGNSPLHF.

This chain links TRBV28 with TRBJ1-1; possibly TRBD1 for D (6 bases). Germline V gives CDR1 MDHEN, CDR2 SYDVKM. The CDR3 sequence is 14 residues long. Trimming removed 5 bases at V and 11 bases at J, with 21 bases between. CDR3 amino acids: CASSPPDRNRRAFF. The CDR3 DNA reads TGTGCCAGCAGTCCCCCCGACAGGAACCGACGTGCTTTCTTT.

This clone has just one count. The chain is built from TRBV3-1 (or the pseudogene TRBV3-2) and TRBJ1-2; 8 bases fit TRBD1. CDR3 length equals 14 residues. Losses at the gene ends were 3 bases for V and 4 bases for J; bases not matched to a gene: 4. CDR1 and CDR2 from the germline V gene are LGHDT and YNNKEL (reference sequence). The CDR3 DNA is TGTGCCAGCAGCCAGCTTGACAGGGGCTATGGCTACACCTTC. It encodes CASSQLDRGYGYTF.

This clone has only one observation. The genes are TRBV5-1 and TRBJ2-4, with D perhaps matching TRBD1 or TRBD2 (5 bases each). V was trimmed by 0 bases and J by 5 bases, leaving 9 bases between them. The CDR3 runs to 14 residues. CDR1 is SGHRS and CDR2 is YFSETQ in the germline V gene. The CDR3 reads CASSLAGTQNIQYF. DNA of the CDR3: TGCGCCAGCAGCTTGGCGGGGACCCAAAACATTCAGTACTTC.

Comments on this clone: The sample carries other DNA sequences with the same CDR3. The DNA for the CDR3 is TGCGCCAGCAGCTTGAGAGAGACCCAGTACTTC. Residues: CASSLRETQYF. The chain has TRBV5-1 and TRBJ2-5; no firm D call. This CDR3 contains 11 residues. V shed 1 base and J shed 4 bases, with 2 bases lying between them. Germline-derived CDR1 and CDR2 are SGHRS and YFSETQ.

The V gene is TRBV6-5, the J gene TRBJ1-1; D is perhaps TRBD1 (5 bases). CDR1 and CDR2 (germline): MNHEY, SVGAGI. The V end was cut by 6 bases, the J end by 7 bases, with 12 bases between. This CDR3 contains 12 residues. The CDR3 sequence is CASSGGHYEAFF. The CDR3 DNA sequence: TGTGCCAGCAGCGGTGGACATTATGAAGCTTTCTTT.

The rearrangement links TRBV5-4 to TRBJ1-1; TRBD1 aligns across 11 bases. The CDR3 spans 14 residues. The ends lost 5 bases at V and 5 bases at J; junction bases unmatched: 5. Germline V gene data show CDR1 as SGHNT and CDR2 as YYREEE (reference sequence). The DNA of the CDR3 is TGTGCCAGCAGTTCGGACAGGGGGCTTACTGAAGCTTTCTTT. Translating it yields CASSSDRGLTEAFF.

The CDR3 DNA sequence: TGTGCCAGCAGCATGGGACTAGCGGGAGGCAATGAGCAGTTCTTC. Translating gives CASSMGLAGGNEQFF. The chain couples TRBV11-3 to TRBJ2-1; 15 bases align to TRBD2. V lost 5 bases to trimming and J lost 6 bases; unmatched junction nucleotides: 2. Germline CDR1 and CDR2: SGHNT and YENEEA. The CDR3 loop spans 15 amino acids. Looking up the rest from reference TRBV11-3 and TRBJ2-1 gives the full variable domain: EAGVVQSPRYKIIEKKQPVAFWCNPISGHNTLYWYLQNLGQGPELLIRYENEEAVDDSQLPKDRFSAERLKGVDSTLKIQPAELGDSAVYLCASSMGLAGGNEQFFGPGTRLTVL.

The V call is TRBV5-1, the J call TRBJ1-4; 8 bases are a match to TRBD1. Germline CDR1 reads SGHRS; CDR2 reads YFSETQ. The CDR3 is 16 amino acids. The V and J ends lost 0 bases and 8 bases, in that order; junction bases with no gene match: 9. CDR3 nucleotide sequence: TGCGCCAGCAGCTTGGATGGTCAGGGGGCTGAAGAAAAACTGTTTTTT. Encoded protein: CASSLDGQGAEEKLFF. The whole variable domain, remainder taken from reference TRBV5-1 and TRBJ1-4, is KAGVTQTPRYLIKTRGQQVTLSCSPISGHRSVSWYQQTPGQGLQFLFEYFSETQRNKGNFPGRFSGRQFSNSRSEMNVSTLELGDSALYLCASSLDGQGAEEKLFFGSGTQLSVL.

This sequence joins TRBV27 and TRBJ1-5, with 9 bases fitting TRBD1. Germline CDR1 reads MNHEY; CDR2 reads SMNVEV (reference sequence). Trimming removed 4 bases from V and 7 bases from J; junction bases left unmatched: 5. CDR3 length equals 14 residues. The CDR3 DNA is TGTGCCAGCAGTTCACAGGGGGCTGGACAGCCCCAGCATTTT. Residues: CASSSQGAGQPQHF.

The rearrangement links TRBV21-1 to TRBJ2-7; the DNA was not used to check the table's D call, TRBD1. TRBV21-1 represents a pseudogene. The length of the CDR3 is 17 residues. The CDR3 loop is CASSKGKWDIPPYEQYF. The DNA for the CDR3 is TGTGCCAGCAGCAAAGGGAAGTGGGACATCCCCCCCTACGAGCAGTACTTC.

Here the CDR3 DNA reads TGTGCCAGCAGCTTCTCAATTGGGACTAGCGGGAGGGCCGGGGAGACCCAGTACTTC. This translates into CASSFSIGTSGRAGETQYF. V gene TRBV5-6 combines with J gene TRBJ2-5; 16 nucleotides line up with TRBD2. The germline gives CDR1 SGHDT, CDR2 YYEEEE. V trimming: 2 bases; J trimming: 5 bases; junction bases outside the gene matches: 12. This CDR3 has 19 amino acids.

The rearrangement joins TRBV5-1 to TRBJ1-2, with TRBD1 matching over 10 bases. With V trimmed by 7 bases and J by 7 bases, 10 bases remained unmatched. The germline gives CDR1 SGHRS, CDR2 YFSETQ. This CDR3 is 14 amino acids long. The CDR3 region is CASGSGTGDAGYTF. In DNA form, the CDR3 reads TGCGCCAGCGGATCCGGGACAGGGGACGCTGGCTACACCTTC.

The V call is TRBV7-6, the J call TRBJ1-5; D remains ambiguous. Germline values: CDR1 SGHVS, CDR2 FNYEAQ. CDR3 length: 14 residues. V was shortened by 2 bases and J by 7 bases, with 12 bases between the two germline ends. The CDR3, as DNA: TGTGCCAGCAGCTTACCGGCGGGAGGACAGCCCCAGCATTTT. This encodes CASSLPAGGQPQHF.

This sequence joins TRBV7-2 and TRBJ2-3, with TRBD2 as a possible D gene (5 bases). The V and J ends lost 4 bases and 2 bases respectively, with 7 bases between them. The germline V gene encodes CDR1 SGHTA and CDR2 FQGNSA. The CDR3 loop spans 13 amino acids. The CDR3 is CASSWEPTDTQYF. CDR3 coding DNA: TGTGCCAGCAGCTGGGAGCCCACAGATACGCAGTATTTT.

This rearrangement joins TRBV18 to TRBJ1-3, with D possibly matching TRBD1 (5 bases). The germline gives CDR1 KGHSH, CDR2 LQKENI. V shed 3 bases and J shed 3 bases, with 12 bases lying between them. CDR3 length: 15 residues. The CDR3, as DNA: TGTGCCAGCTCACCGGGAAGGGGAAGTGGAAACACCATATATTTT. It is translated as CASSPGRGSGNTIYF. Full variable domain (missing parts from reference TRBV18 and TRBJ1-3): NAGVMQNPRHLVRRRGQEARLRCSPMKGHSHVYWYRQLPEEGLKFMVYLQKENIIDESGMPKERFSAEFPKEGPSILRIQQVVRGDSAAYFCASSPGRGSGNTIYFGEGSWLTVV.

The chain is built from TRBV30 and TRBJ1-3; D is uncertain. Per germline, CDR1 GTSNPN and CDR2 SVGIG (reference sequence). There are 12 residues in the CDR3. V lost 1 base and J lost 3, with 4 bases in between. The CDR3 DNA reads as TGTGCCTGGAGTGGCATTGGAAACACCATATATTTT. Translation: CAWSGIGNTIYF.